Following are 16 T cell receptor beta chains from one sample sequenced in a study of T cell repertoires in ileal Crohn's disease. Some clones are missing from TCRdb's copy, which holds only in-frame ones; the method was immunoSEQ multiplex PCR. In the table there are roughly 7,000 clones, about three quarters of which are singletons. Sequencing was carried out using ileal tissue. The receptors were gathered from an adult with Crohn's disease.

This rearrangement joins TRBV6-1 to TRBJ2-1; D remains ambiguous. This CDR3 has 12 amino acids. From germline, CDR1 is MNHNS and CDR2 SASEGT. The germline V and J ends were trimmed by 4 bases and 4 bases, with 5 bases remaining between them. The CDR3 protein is CASSGSYNEQFF. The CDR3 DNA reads TGTGCCAGCAGTGGTTCGTACAATGAGCAGTTCTTC.

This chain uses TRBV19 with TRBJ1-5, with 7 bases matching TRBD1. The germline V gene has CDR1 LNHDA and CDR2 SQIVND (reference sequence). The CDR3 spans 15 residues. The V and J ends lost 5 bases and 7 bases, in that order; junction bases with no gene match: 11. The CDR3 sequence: CASSLEGQASQPQHF. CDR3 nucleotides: TGTGCCAGTAGTCTCGAAGGACAGGCCAGCCAGCCCCAGCATTTT.

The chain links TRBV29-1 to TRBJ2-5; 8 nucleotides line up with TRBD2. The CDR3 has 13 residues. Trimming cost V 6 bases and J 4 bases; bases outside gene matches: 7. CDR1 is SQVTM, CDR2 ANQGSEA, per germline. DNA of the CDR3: TGCAGCGTGGTAGCGGGGTACTTAGAGACCCAGTACTTC. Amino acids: CSVVAGYLETQYF.

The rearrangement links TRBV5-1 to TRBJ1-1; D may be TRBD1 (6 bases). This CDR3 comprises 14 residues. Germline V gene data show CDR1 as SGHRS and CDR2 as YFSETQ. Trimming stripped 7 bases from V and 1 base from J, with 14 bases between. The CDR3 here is CASGPDSTNTEAFF. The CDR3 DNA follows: TGCGCCAGCGGACCGGACAGCACGAACACTGAAGCTTTCTTT.

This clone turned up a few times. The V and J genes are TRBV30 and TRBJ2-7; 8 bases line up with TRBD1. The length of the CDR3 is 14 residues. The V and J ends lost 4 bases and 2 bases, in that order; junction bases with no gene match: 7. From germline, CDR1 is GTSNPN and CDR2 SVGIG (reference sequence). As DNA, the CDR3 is TGTGCCTGGAACAGGGGGTCAAGCACCTACGAGCAGTACTTC. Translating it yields CAWNRGSSTYEQYF.

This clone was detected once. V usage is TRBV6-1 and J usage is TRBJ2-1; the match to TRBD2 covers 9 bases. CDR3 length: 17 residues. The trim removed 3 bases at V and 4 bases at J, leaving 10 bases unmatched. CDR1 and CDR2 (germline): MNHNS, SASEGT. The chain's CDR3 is CASSDGWETSGYNEQFF. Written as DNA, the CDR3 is TGTGCCAGCAGTGACGGTTGGGAGACTAGCGGATACAATGAGCAGTTCTTC.

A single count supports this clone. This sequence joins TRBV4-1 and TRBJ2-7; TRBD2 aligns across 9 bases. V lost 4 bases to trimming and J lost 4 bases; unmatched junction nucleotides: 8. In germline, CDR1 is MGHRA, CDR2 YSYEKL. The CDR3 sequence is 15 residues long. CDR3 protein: CASSRNELAGYEQYF. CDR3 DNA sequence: TGCGCCAGCAGCCGGAACGAACTAGCGGGTTACGAGCAGTACTTC.

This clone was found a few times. The CDR3 DNA reads as TGTGCCAGCAGTTATGAGAGGAACACTGAAGCTTTCTTT. As protein: CASSYERNTEAFF. The V and J genes are TRBV6-5 and TRBJ1-1; D not certain. This CDR3 comprises 13 residues. Germline-derived CDR1 and CDR2 are MNHEY and SVGAGI. V was shortened by 3 bases and J by 1 base, with 6 bases between the two germline ends.

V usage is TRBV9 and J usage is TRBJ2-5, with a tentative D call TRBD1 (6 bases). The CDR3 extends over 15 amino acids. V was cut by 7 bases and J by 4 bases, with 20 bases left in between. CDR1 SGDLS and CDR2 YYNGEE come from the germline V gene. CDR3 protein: CASSKRGSDGETQYF. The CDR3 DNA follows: TGTGCCAGCTCTAAAAGGGGGTCGGATGGAGAGACCCAGTACTTC. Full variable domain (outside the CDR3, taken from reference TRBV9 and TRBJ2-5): DSGVTQTPKHLITATGQRVTLRCSPRSGDLSVYWYQQSLDQGLQFLIQYYNGEERAKGNILERFSAQQFPDLHSELNLSSLELGDSALYFCASSKRGSDGETQYFGPGTRLLVL.

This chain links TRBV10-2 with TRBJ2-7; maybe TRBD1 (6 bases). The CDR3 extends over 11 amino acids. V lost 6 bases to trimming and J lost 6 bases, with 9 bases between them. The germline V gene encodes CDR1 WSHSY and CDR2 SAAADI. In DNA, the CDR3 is TGCGCCAGCAGACAGGGTCCCGAGCAGTACTTC. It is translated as CASRQGPEQYF.

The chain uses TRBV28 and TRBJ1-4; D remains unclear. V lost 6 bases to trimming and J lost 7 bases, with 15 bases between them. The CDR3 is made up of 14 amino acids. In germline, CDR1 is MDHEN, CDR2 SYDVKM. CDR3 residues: CASSLGGPLEKLFF. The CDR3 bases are TGTGCCAGCAGCTTAGGAGGGCCCCTTGAAAAACTGTTTTTT.

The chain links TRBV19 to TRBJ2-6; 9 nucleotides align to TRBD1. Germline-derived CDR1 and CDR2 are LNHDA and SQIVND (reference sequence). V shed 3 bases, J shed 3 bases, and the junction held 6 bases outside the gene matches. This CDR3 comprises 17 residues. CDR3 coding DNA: TGTGCCAGTAGTATGACGGGACAGGGCTTTGGGGCCAACGTCCTGACTTTC. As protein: CASSMTGQGFGANVLTF.

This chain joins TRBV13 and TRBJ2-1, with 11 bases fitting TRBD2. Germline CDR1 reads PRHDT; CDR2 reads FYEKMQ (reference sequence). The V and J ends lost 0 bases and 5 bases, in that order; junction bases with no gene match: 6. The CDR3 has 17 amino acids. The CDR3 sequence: CASSLGVAGGINNEQFF. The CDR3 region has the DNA TGTGCCAGCAGCTTAGGCGTAGCGGGGGGGATAAACAATGAGCAGTTCTTC. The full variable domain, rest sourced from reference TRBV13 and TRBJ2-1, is AAGVIQSPRHLIKEKRETATLKCYPIPRHDTVYWYQQGPGQDPQFLISFYEKMQSDKGSIPDRFSAQQFSDYHSELNMSSLELGDSALYFCASSLGVAGGINNEQFFGPGTRLTVL.

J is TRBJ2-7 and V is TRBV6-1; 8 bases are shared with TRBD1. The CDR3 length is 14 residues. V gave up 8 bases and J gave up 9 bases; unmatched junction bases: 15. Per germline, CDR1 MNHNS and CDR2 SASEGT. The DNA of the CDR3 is TGTGCCAGCTCCTATGTCCAGGGGGCGTCCGTGCAGTACTTC. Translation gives CASSYVQGASVQYF.

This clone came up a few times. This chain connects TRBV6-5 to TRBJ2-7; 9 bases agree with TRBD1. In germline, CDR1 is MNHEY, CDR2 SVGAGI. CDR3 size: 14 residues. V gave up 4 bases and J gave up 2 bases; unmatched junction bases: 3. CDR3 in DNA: TGTGCCAGCAGTTCGACAGGGGGGGCCTACGAGCAGTACTTC. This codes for CASSSTGGAYEQYF.

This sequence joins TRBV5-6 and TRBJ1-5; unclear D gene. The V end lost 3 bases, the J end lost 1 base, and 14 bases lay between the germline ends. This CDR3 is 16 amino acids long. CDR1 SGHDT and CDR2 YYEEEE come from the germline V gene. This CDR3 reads CASSSRISGSNQPQHF. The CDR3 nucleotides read TGTGCCAGCAGCTCCCGAATATCAGGAAGCAATCAGCCCCAGCATTTT.